The 19 T cell receptor beta chains below all came from one sample that was sequenced in a study of blood T cell repertoires in COVID-19. TCRdb keeps only in-frame clones here, not all; method: immunoSEQ multiplex PCR. The table shows fewer than 500,000 clones, with 80% to 90% occurring only once. Sequenced input: peripheral blood. Source of these receptors: a young woman with active or convalescent COVID-19.

This chain uses TRBV5-1 with TRBJ1-2; no reliable D call. V lost 1 base to trimming and J lost 0 bases, with 13 bases between them. The CDR3 runs to 16 residues. Germline CDR1 and CDR2: SGHRS and YFSETQ. The CDR3 spells CASSLKRNGANYGYTF. The DNA for the CDR3 is TGCGCCAGCAGCTTGAAAAGGAATGGAGCTAACTATGGCTACACCTTC.

CDR3 in amino acids: CASSTDRGNTIYF. The DNA of the CDR3 is TGTGCCAGCAGCACGGACAGGGGAAACACCATATATTTT. This chain connects TRBV5-4 to TRBJ1-3; TRBD1 aligns across 7 bases. The V and J ends lost 4 bases and 4 bases, in that order; junction bases with no gene match: 2. The CDR3 is made up of 13 amino acids. The V gene's germline CDR1 is SGHNT and CDR2 YYREEE (reference sequence).

This chain uses TRBV5-6 with TRBJ1-5; D uncertain. Trimming shortened V by 4 bases and J by 3 bases, and 14 bases separated the two germline ends. The CDR3 has 15 residues. Germline values: CDR1 SGHDT, CDR2 YYEEEE. CDR3 protein: CASSAKRNFNQPQHF. Written as DNA, the CDR3 is TGTGCCAGCAGCGCAAAGAGGAATTTCAATCAGCCCCAGCATTTT.

The chain employs TRBV5-1 and TRBJ1-3; the match to TRBD1 covers 9 bases. This CDR3 comprises 14 residues. Unmatched junction bases numbered 7, after V lost 5 bases and J lost 7 bases. CDR1 is SGHRS, CDR2 YFSETQ, per germline. In DNA form, the CDR3 reads TGCGCCAGCAGTACCAGACAGGGGGACAACACCATATATTTT. Residues: CASSTRQGDNTIYF.

The gene calls are TRBV12-3 or TRBV12-4 and TRBJ2-7, with TRBD2 as a possible D gene (6 bases). V gave up 5 bases and J gave up 6 bases, with 14 bases separating them. The CDR3 contains 13 residues. The CDR3 DNA is TGTGCCAGCAGTGCAACACTAGCCGGCGAGCAGTACTTC. Residues: CASSATLAGEQYF.

The CDR3 DNA sequence: TGTGCCAGCAGCGACCCCCAGGGGACTATCCGCACAGATACGCAGTATTTT. Protein sequence: CASSDPQGTIRTDTQYF. This chain joins TRBV9 and TRBJ2-3; weak D call: TRBD2 (7 bases). CDR1 and CDR2 (germline): SGDLS, YYNGEE. V was clipped by 3 bases and J by 1 base, with 18 bases between them. This CDR3 contains 17 residues.

This clone appeared once. The gene calls are TRBV5-4 and TRBJ2-3; TRBD2 agrees at 11 bases. V was pared by 4 bases and J by 2 bases, with 3 bases of the junction left unmatched. This CDR3 contains 15 residues. Germline loops: CDR1 SGHNT, CDR2 YYREEE (reference sequence). CDR3 bases: TGTGCCAGCAGCACACTAGCGGGAGACACAGATACGCAGTATTTT. Its protein is CASSTLAGDTDTQYF. The full variable domain, completed using reference TRBV5-4 and TRBJ2-3, is ETGVTQSPTHLIKTRGQQVTLRCSSQSGHNTVSWYQQALGQGPQFIFQYYREEENGRGNFPPRFSGLQFPNYSSELNVNALELDDSALYLCASSTLAGDTDTQYFGPGTRLTVL.

The V call is TRBV14, the J call TRBJ2-5; D not certain. This CDR3 spans 16 amino acids. Germline V gene sequence: CDR1 SGHDN, CDR2 FVKESK. V shed 0 bases and J shed 1 base, with 12 bases lying between them. The CDR3 reads CASSQELAGIQETQYF. The CDR3 DNA sequence: TGTGCCAGCAGCCAAGAATTGGCAGGAATCCAAGAGACCCAGTACTTC. Drawing the rest from reference TRBV14 and TRBJ2-5, the complete variable domain is EAGVTQFPSHSVIEKGQTVTLRCDPISGHDNLYWYRRVMGKEIKFLLHFVKESKQDESGMPNNRFLAERTGGTYSTLKVQPAELEDSGVYFCASSQELAGIQETQYFGPGTRLLVL.

In its sample, this clone was seen a few times. V gene TRBV10-1 combines with J gene TRBJ2-1, with 8 bases matching TRBD2. This CDR3 is built from 16 residues. V dropped 5 bases and J dropped 4; count of bases not matched to a gene: 10. Germline values: CDR1 WNHNN, CDR2 SYGVQD (reference sequence). DNA for the CDR3: TGCGCCAGCAGTTCGACAGGAAGCGGGGGATACAATGAGCAGTTCTTC. Translation gives CASSSTGSGGYNEQFF.

This rearrangement joins TRBV7-8 to TRBJ1-1, with 8 bases fitting TRBD1. V gave up 8 bases and J gave up 1 base; unmatched junction bases: 0. Germline V gene sequence: CDR1 SGHVS, CDR2 FQNEAQ. This CDR3 region has 12 residues. The DNA of the CDR3 is TGTGCCAGCGGACAGGGGAACACTGAAGCTTTCTTT. Its protein is CASGQGNTEAFF.

The chain uses TRBV2 and TRBJ1-1, with a weak D call TRBD1 (5 bases). This CDR3 has 12 residues. Trimming pared 6 bases from V and 2 bases from J, leaving 7 bases between. The germline V gene encodes CDR1 SNHLY and CDR2 FYNNEI. The CDR3 spells CASRTANTEAFF. The CDR3 region has the DNA TGTGCCAGCAGGACAGCAAACACTGAAGCTTTCTTT.

This clone was observed a single time. The V and J genes are TRBV5-4 and TRBJ1-2; tentatively, D is TRBD1 (6 bases). V was cut by 2 bases and J by 2 bases, with 7 bases left in between. CDR1 is SGHNT and CDR2 is YYREEE in the germline V gene (reference sequence). CDR3 length equals 13 residues. CDR3: CASSLRGNYGYTF. The CDR3 nucleotides read TGTGCCAGCAGCTTAAGGGGGAACTATGGCTACACCTTC.

This rearrangement joins TRBV9 to TRBJ1-6, with D hard to call. Trimming removed 4 bases at V and 3 bases at J, with 8 bases between. Per germline, CDR1 SGDLS and CDR2 YYNGEE. The CDR3 consists of 14 residues. The CDR3, as DNA: TGTGCCAGCAGCCCGTGGCTCTATAATTCACCCCTCCACTTT. Translation: CASSPWLYNSPLHF.

The chain is built from TRBV6-2 or TRBV6-3 and TRBJ2-1; possible D gene TRBD2, 5 bases. The V gene's germline CDR1 is MNHEY and CDR2 SVGEGT. V was clipped by 2 bases and J by 8 bases, with 7 bases between them. The CDR3 totals 12 residues. CDR3 DNA: TGTGCCAGCAGTTACGAGGGCTATGAGCAGTTCTTC. This translates into CASSYEGYEQFF.

The CDR3 loop reads CASRAGTGVDYGYTF. The CDR3 DNA sequence: TGCGCCAGCAGGGCCGGGACAGGGGTGGACTATGGCTACACCTTC. The rearrangement links TRBV5-1 to TRBJ1-2, with 10 bases matching TRBD1. The V segment lost 5 bases and the J segment 3 bases; nucleotides outside the gene matches: 7. The CDR3 has 15 amino acids. Germline V lookup: CDR1 SGHRS, CDR2 YFSETQ.

This sequence joins TRBV27 and TRBJ2-1; 7 bases align to TRBD2. The germline V gene has CDR1 MNHEY and CDR2 SMNVEV (reference sequence). The CDR3 loop spans 14 amino acids. The V segment lost 5 bases and the J segment 4 bases; nucleotides outside the gene matches: 5. CDR3 nucleotide sequence: TGTGCCAGCAGTGCTAGCGGTTTATACAATGAGCAGTTCTTC. Protein product: CASSASGLYNEQFF.

As to this clone: Other nucleotide sequences from this sample produce the same CDR3. The chain links TRBV5-1 to TRBJ2-1; 11 bases fit TRBD2. This CDR3 spans 16 amino acids. V was pared by 0 bases and J by 3 bases, with 2 bases of the junction left unmatched. Germline CDR1 is SGHRS and CDR2 is YFSETQ. The CDR3 spells CASSLGLAGLYNEQFF. CDR3 DNA sequence: TGCGCCAGCAGCTTGGGACTAGCGGGACTCTACAATGAGCAGTTCTTC.

The chain recombines TRBV27 with TRBJ1-2; D ambiguous. V shed 7 bases and J shed 1 base, with 19 bases lying between them. CDR1 and CDR2 (germline): MNHEY, SMNVEV (reference sequence). The CDR3 has 16 residues. CDR3 sequence: CASTPRGQTINYGYTF. The CDR3 DNA is TGTGCCAGCACCCCTCGTGGGCAAACGATTAACTATGGCTACACCTTC.

V usage is TRBV18 and J usage is TRBJ2-6; D call uncertain. The CDR3 has 16 amino acids. Germline loops: CDR1 KGHSH, CDR2 LQKENI. V was shortened by 0 bases and J by 2 bases, with 8 bases between the two germline ends. The CDR3: CASSPPGGTGANVLTF. In nucleotides, the CDR3 is TGTGCCAGCTCACCACCCGGCGGTACTGGGGCCAACGTCCTGACTTTC.